The clone carrying this TCR beta chain turned up a few times. What it binds is unknown. The data belong to a study of T-cell reconstitution after alpha-beta-depleted transplantation in children. This CDR3 region has 13 residues. Per the germline V gene, CDR1 is MNHEY and CDR2 is SMNVEV (reference sequence). V lost 3 bases and J lost 6, with 11 bases in between. As it was prepared, the TCRbeta library received unique molecular identifiers. Each CDR3 protein is one row after TCRdb ran MiXCR on the PCR reads. The sample shows fewer than 350,000 distinct CDR3 sequences, 10% of them seen only once. General study findings and limits: Surviving thymic progenitors and recipient T cells were the source of high TCRbeta diversity at day 60 in some patients. There were reportedly several hundred expanded graft clones from which alpha-beta T cells came about two months after transplant.

The chain employs TRBV27 and TRBJ1-2, with no clear D. The TCR was taken from a boy under three years old with acute myeloid leukemia, due to receive a stem cell transplant. The sample consisted of PBMCs, taken before TCRalphabeta/CD19-depleted stem cell transplant. The CDR3 region is CASSFSRIHGYTF. CDR3 sequence (DNA): TGTGCCAGCAGTTTCTCCCGGATTCATGGCTACACCTTC.